The clone carrying this T cell receptor (beta chain) has only one observation. Its cognate antigen is unknown. The data were produced by immunoSEQ multiplex PCR, yet TCRdb's version contains in-frame clones alone and is incomplete. The sample carries about 600,000 clones, about 96% recorded once. The data originate from a study of shared clonotypes between healthy human individuals. Study-wide findings and caveats: The low donor count limited represented genetic and exposure-history diversity. Naive CD4 clonotypes were shared across a few donors at roughly 5%.

V was trimmed by 3 bases and J by 3 bases, leaving 14 bases between them. Looked up from germline, CDR1 is KGHSH and CDR2 is LQKENI. The CDR3 spans 15 residues. Every donor was a Caucasian adult from Nashville, Tennessee. The source is a woman in her 30s in good health. The J gene is TRBJ2-5, the V gene TRBV18; D gene unclear. Sequencing was carried out using naive CD4+ T cells sorted from blood. Indicated subset: CD45RA+ positively selected. The CDR3 nucleotides read TGTGCCAGCTCACCGCCCGGTTCTGGGAAAGAGACCCAGTACTTC. Its translation is CASSPPGSGKETQYF.